The 22 T cell receptor beta chains presented below share a single source sample, sequenced in a study of blood T cells in healthy people across ages. Combining a sample-barcoded 5' primer with a J-beta primer mix, a second PCR ran for 7 to 11 cycles. TCRdb processed the 5' RACE reads anew with MiXCR; each CDR3 protein has one entry. The sample shows around 690,000 distinct CDR3 sequences, 45% to 65% of them seen only once. What was sequenced was blood. These receptors all stem from a man in his sixties in good health.

The rearrangement uses TRBV10-3 and TRBJ1-5; 12 nucleotides align to TRBD1. V lost 6 bases, J lost 7 bases, and 16 bases stayed unmatched. The CDR3 loop spans 18 amino acids. Germline CDR1 ENHRY, CDR2 SYGVKD. In DNA, the CDR3 is TGTGCCATCAGCCACGGGACAGGGGGCGCAGGTCTGGGCCAGCCCCAGCATTTT. Its translation: CAISHGTGGAGLGQPQHF.

The J gene is TRBJ2-5, the V gene TRBV9; perhaps TRBD2 as D (5 bases). The CDR3 is 16 amino acids. From germline, CDR1 is SGDLS and CDR2 YYNGEE. The V end was cut by 0 bases, the J end by 1 base, with 13 bases between. The CDR3 reads CASSVGAAPPQETQYF. The CDR3 DNA follows: TGTGCCAGCAGCGTAGGAGCGGCCCCACCCCAAGAGACCCAGTACTTC.

CDR3 DNA: TGTGCCAGCAGCCAAGCCCGGGGGCAAAACTATGGCTACACCTTC. As protein: CASSQARGQNYGYTF. The rearrangement joins TRBV4-2 to TRBJ1-2; tentatively, D is TRBD1 (6 bases). The CDR3 totals 15 residues. Germline-derived CDR1 and CDR2 are LGHNA and YNFKEQ. V dropped 1 base and J dropped 2 bases, with 11 bases sitting between them.

This clonotype was counted a few times. V gene TRBV29-1 combines with J gene TRBJ2-1, with TRBD1 matching 9 bases. There are 14 residues in the CDR3. Germline lookup yields CDR1 SQVTM and CDR2 ANQGSEA. The V and J ends lost 6 bases and 5 bases, in that order; junction bases with no gene match: 8. Written as DNA, the CDR3 is TGCAGCGTGGACCGGACAGGGGCAAACAATGAGCAGTTCTTC. It encodes CSVDRTGANNEQFF.

On this clonotype: The limits of the CDR3 on the DNA are not certain, so only TCRdb's listed CDR3 is given. CDR3: CASLYFCGYTF. V usage is TRBV21-1 and J usage is TRBJ1-2. TRBV21-1 is marked as a pseudogene. The CDR3 is made up of 11 amino acids, end residues included.

V gene TRBV23-1 combines with J gene TRBJ2-7, with 9 bases matching TRBD1. TRBV23-1 is an ORF for which the function is uncertain. This CDR3 region has 16 residues. V lost 3 bases and J lost 2; bases outside the gene matches: 8. CDR3 sequence: CASSHRLRTGAYEQYF. Here the CDR3 DNA reads TGCGCCAGCAGTCACCGCTTGAGGACAGGGGCCTACGAGCAGTACTTC.

In its sample, this clonotype was seen once. The chain has TRBV12-3 or TRBV12-4 and TRBJ1-1; unclear D gene. With 7 bases removed from V and 3 bases from J, the gap between germline ends came to 12 bases. The CDR3 spans 13 residues. CDR3 coding DNA: TGTGCCAGCACCTTCAGTACTGACACTGAAGCTTTCTTT. Residues: CASTFSTDTEAFF.

The chain joins TRBV5-6 to TRBJ2-7, with 7 bases fitting TRBD1. From germline, CDR1 is SGHDT and CDR2 YYEEEE. The length of the CDR3 is 19 residues. The V gene end was trimmed by 4 bases and the J gene end by 2 bases; junction bases not matched to a gene: 21. The CDR3 sequence is CASSHNLIPGQHSPYEQYF. DNA for the CDR3: TGTGCCAGCAGCCATAACCTAATACCGGGACAGCACTCTCCCTACGAGCAGTACTTC. Full variable domain (rest looked up from reference TRBV5-6 and TRBJ2-7): DAGVTQSPTHLIKTRGQQVTLRCSPKSGHDTVSWYQQALGQGPQFIFQYYEEEERQRGNFPDRFSGHQFPNYSSELNVNALLLGDSALYLCASSHNLIPGQHSPYEQYFGPGTRLTVT.

This clonotype was recorded a few times. This sequence joins TRBV4-1 and TRBJ2-1; tentatively, D is TRBD1 (7 bases). This CDR3 region has 17 residues. Germline V gene data show CDR1 as MGHRA and CDR2 as YSYEKL. V shed 0 bases and J shed 2 bases, with 14 bases lying between them. The CDR3 region has the DNA TGCGCCAGCAGCCAAGAGGAGGGGGCCCAGCCCTACAATGAGCAGTTCTTC. This encodes CASSQEEGAQPYNEQFF.

This clonotype was observed a few times. The V gene is TRBV25-1, the J gene TRBJ2-5; 9 bases are a match to TRBD1. This CDR3 is 15 amino acids long. CDR1 MGHDK and CDR2 SYGVNS come from the germline V gene. V lost 1 base and J lost 4; bases outside the gene matches: 4. CDR3 sequence: CASSEWGQGGETQYF. The CDR3 DNA is TGTGCCAGCAGTGAATGGGGACAGGGAGGAGAGACCCAGTACTTC.

This sequence joins TRBV29-1 and TRBJ1-2; TRBD1 matches 7 bases. The CDR3 is made up of 15 amino acids. V was clipped by 0 bases and J by 6 bases; unmatched bases: 10. Germline V lookup: CDR1 SQVTM, CDR2 ANQGSEA. CDR3 DNA: TGCAGCGTTGAAGATCGAGGGGGCAAAAGTAATGGCTACACCTTC. Its translation: CSVEDRGGKSNGYTF.

The genes are TRBV6-5 and TRBJ1-2; D may be TRBD1 (5 bases). V lost 5 bases, J lost 4 bases, and 14 bases lay in between. Per germline, CDR1 MNHEY and CDR2 SVGAGI. CDR3 length: 14 amino acids. DNA of the CDR3: TGTGCCAGCAGTAACTGGGACGCTGGCTATGGCTACACCTTC. Translating gives CASSNWDAGYGYTF.

This clonotype was detected a few times. CDR3 nucleotide sequence: TGTGCCAGCAGTTTTGTGGGGGGAGGACCCCAAGAGACCCAGTACTTC. This encodes CASSFVGGGPQETQYF. The J gene is TRBJ2-5, the V gene TRBV27; the D gene is possibly TRBD2 (6 bases). V shed 3 bases and J shed 1 base, with 15 bases lying between them. This CDR3 region has 16 residues. Per the germline V gene, CDR1 is MNHEY and CDR2 is SMNVEV (reference sequence).

This clonotype was seen a handful of times. The rearrangement joins TRBV20-1 to TRBJ2-3; D is unresolved. Germline V CDR1 and CDR2: DFQATT, SNEGSKA (reference sequence). This CDR3 has 15 residues. The V gene lost 0 bases and the J gene lost 0 bases, with 10 bases spanning the gap. The DNA of the CDR3 is TGCAGTGCTAGAGATCCTTTACCTAGCACAGATACGCAGTATTTT. It encodes CSARDPLPSTDTQYF.

Worth noting for this clonotype: A much bigger clone sits one base away, suggesting this may be a read error. The chain recombines TRBV6-1 with TRBJ2-7; 15 nucleotides agree with TRBD2. With 5 bases clipped from V and 7 bases from J, the junction kept 12 bases outside the gene matches. This CDR3 spans 17 amino acids. From germline, CDR1 is MNHNS and CDR2 SASEGT. CDR3 loop: CASSRTSGGAVGYEQYF. In DNA form, the CDR3 reads TGTGCCAGCAGTCGGACTAGCGGGGGGGCGGTAGGCTATGAGCAGTACTTC.

The chain uses TRBV10-3 and TRBJ2-3; D not certain. The germline V gene encodes CDR1 ENHRY and CDR2 SYGVKD. The ends were cut back, 3 bases at V and 4 bases at J, with 23 bases in the middle. The CDR3 spans 18 residues. CDR3: CAISDGLPSAGGADTQYF. The CDR3 nucleotides read TGTGCCATCAGTGATGGGCTTCCGTCAGCCGGCGGCGCAGATACGCAGTATTTT.

This CDR3 reads CASSLVGGYSNQPQHF. The CDR3 DNA is TGTGCCAGCAGTTTAGTTGGTGGGTATAGCAATCAGCCCCAGCATTTT. The rearrangement joins TRBV12-3 or TRBV12-4 to TRBJ1-5, with D unresolved. CDR3 size: 16 residues. Trimming left V 1 base short and J 0 bases short, with 10 bases between.

The gene calls are TRBV4-1 and TRBJ2-3; D may be TRBD2 (5 bases). The germline V gene has CDR1 MGHRA and CDR2 YSYEKL. Trimming cost V 0 bases and J 4 bases, with 11 bases left between them. This CDR3 has 15 amino acids. CDR3 loop: CASSQEDGGSDTQYF. Here the CDR3 DNA reads TGCGCCAGCAGCCAAGAGGATGGCGGGTCAGATACGCAGTATTTT.

The chain uses TRBV24-1 and TRBJ2-3; TRBD1 matches at 10 bases. Germline V gene sequence: CDR1 KGHDR, CDR2 SFDVKD. The CDR3 length is 17 residues. J lost 0 bases, V lost 4 bases, and 6 bases had no gene match. The DNA for the CDR3 is TGTGCCACCAGTGACCTGGGGACAGGGGAGAGCACAGATACGCAGTATTTT. Its translation is CATSDLGTGESTDTQYF.

The CDR3 coding sequence is TGTGCCAGCAGTGAAGCGGGGGGTAGGGGCACTGAAGCTTTCTTT. Translated, it gives CASSEAGGRGTEAFF. The chain carries TRBV6-1 and TRBJ1-1; perhaps TRBD1 as D (5 bases). Between the trimmed V and J ends, which lost 0 bases and 4 bases, there was a span of 12 bases. Per germline, CDR1 MNHNS and CDR2 SASEGT. This CDR3 contains 15 residues.

V usage is TRBV5-1 and J usage is TRBJ2-7, with D possibly matching TRBD1 (5 bases). The better agreement between TRBJ2-5 and the DNA end casts doubt on the J call. The CDR3 has 14 amino acids. The germline V gene has CDR1 SGHRS and CDR2 YFSETQ. CDR3 coding DNA: TGCGCCAGCAGCTCACAGGCTGGTTTGGAGACCCAGTACTTC. Translated: CASSSQAGLETQYF.

This clonotype was detected once. V usage is TRBV2 and J usage is TRBJ2-7; D is perhaps TRBD2 (6 bases). Germline loops: CDR1 SNHLY, CDR2 FYNNEI. Trimming took off 7 bases at V and 2 bases at J, with 12 bases between the two ends. This CDR3 comprises 13 residues. The DNA of the CDR3 is TGTGCCAGCATCCGGGAGCCCACCTACGAGCAGTACTTC. It codes for CASIREPTYEQYF.